This passage covers 6 T cell receptor beta chains from one sample sequenced in a study of vaccination and CD4 T cells after COVID-19. For these receptors, no antigen is known. Regarding treatment: roughly ten-day PBMC culture with coronavirus spike peptide pools or control peptides (ViraFEST assay). Cultured CD4+ T cells had their DNA profiled by the Oncomine TCR Beta short-read assay. TCRdb analysed the PCR reads with MiXCR anew, one entry per CDR3 protein. The data show 15,000 to 17,000 distinct CDR3 sequences, with about 40% seen just once and around 20% held by the top ten. Sequenced material: cultured CD4+ T cells from blood. Receptors originate from a human donor with COVID-19.

The V gene is TRBV10-3, the J gene TRBJ1-2; TRBD1 might be the D (5 bases). Looked up from germline, CDR1 is ENHRY and CDR2 is SYGVKD. The CDR3 consists of 14 residues. Trimming stripped 9 bases from V and 8 bases from J, with 22 bases between. The CDR3 reads CAISATDSGPGYTF. In DNA form, the CDR3 reads TGTGCCATATCTGCAACAGACAGCGGTCCCGGCTACACCTTC.

There are a few counts of this clonotype. The chain recombines TRBV5-1 with TRBJ2-7; 8 nucleotides match TRBD1. The CDR3 runs 15 residues. J lost 6 bases, V lost 5 bases, and 13 bases had no gene match. Germline V gene data show CDR1 as SGHRS and CDR2 as YFSETQ. CDR3 in DNA: TGCGCCAGCAGTTTGCGGACAGGGACCTCGGCCGAGCAGTACTTC. Translation: CASSLRTGTSAEQYF.

The chain uses TRBV11-1 and TRBJ2-5; TRBD1 aligns across 9 bases. CDR3 length: 15 amino acids. The V segment lost 5 bases and the J segment 1 base; nucleotides outside the gene matches: 5. Germline V CDR1 and CDR2: SGHAT, FQDESV (reference sequence). CDR3 sequence (DNA): TGTGCCAGCAGCCTATTGACAGGGGGCCAAGAGACCCAGTACTTC. Protein: CASSLLTGGQETQYF.

This clonotype is classed as hyperexpanded. The chain joins TRBV20-1 to TRBJ2-5; TRBD2 is a possible D gene (5 bases). Trimming removed 3 bases from V and 5 bases from J, with 13 bases in between. CDR3 length equals 13 residues. The germline gives CDR1 DFQATT, CDR2 SNEGSKA (reference sequence). CDR3 amino acids: CSARPGVGETQYF. CDR3 nucleotide sequence: TGCAGTGCTAGGCCCGGGGTCGGGGAGACCCAGTACTTC.

V usage is TRBV18 and J usage is TRBJ1-5; D is possibly TRBD1 (6 bases). This CDR3 has 15 residues. V was clipped by 0 bases and J by 3 bases, with 9 bases between them. Germline V gene lookup returns CDR1 KGHSH and CDR2 LQKENI. The CDR3 loop is CASSPPGGLNQPQHF. CDR3 nucleotides: TGTGCCAGCTCACCACCGGGGGGCCTCAATCAGCCCCAGCATTTT.

The rearrangement uses TRBV19 and TRBJ2-2, with TRBD2 matching over 8 bases. The junction had 7 bases not matched to a gene; V was cut back by 5 bases and J by 8 bases. Looked up from germline, CDR1 is LNHDA and CDR2 is SQIVND (reference sequence). CDR3 length equals 14 residues. In DNA, the CDR3 is TGTGCCAGTAGTTATCGGGCTAGCGGGGGGGAGCTGTTTTTT. Protein product: CASSYRASGGELFF.